This TCR beta chain was obtained from a study of Ad26.COV2.S vaccination and SARS-CoV-2 variants. Study as a whole: The vaccine Ad26.COV2.S was put into the muscle once, or twice with 56 days between. Study-wide points: The TCR breadth and depth analyses may have understated or missed part of the total T cell responses.

Profiled with immunoSEQ multiplex PCR; TCRdb holds only in-frame clones, not every one. The sample contains 410,000 or so clones, around 90% of which appear only once. From germline, CDR1 is SGHKS and CDR2 YYEKEE (reference sequence). The CDR3 totals 14 residues. The V end lost 4 bases, the J end lost 0 bases, and 7 bases lay between the germline ends. Regarding treatment: some 20 received Ad26.COV2.S at low or high dose, single or two shots; 5 received placebo; per-sample allocation not given. Repertoires come from day 63 after the first vaccine or placebo injection. Based in Boston, the donor was an adult of 18-55 years. Built on an Ad26 vector, the vaccine expressed Wuhan-strain SARS-CoV-2 spike. For this clone: The antigen is not known. The sample carries other DNA sequences with the same CDR3.

This TCR was recovered from a person aged 18-65 years who received the Ad26.COV2.S COVID-19 vaccine or a placebo. The genes are TRBV5-5 and TRBJ2-2; D is unclear. Sequenced here: peripheral blood, sampled in a trial of Ad26.COV2.S vaccine versus placebo. This chain's CDR3 is CASSPPANTGELFF. The CDR3 nucleotides read TGTGCCAGCAGCCCGCCCGCGAACACCGGGGAGCTGTTTTTT.